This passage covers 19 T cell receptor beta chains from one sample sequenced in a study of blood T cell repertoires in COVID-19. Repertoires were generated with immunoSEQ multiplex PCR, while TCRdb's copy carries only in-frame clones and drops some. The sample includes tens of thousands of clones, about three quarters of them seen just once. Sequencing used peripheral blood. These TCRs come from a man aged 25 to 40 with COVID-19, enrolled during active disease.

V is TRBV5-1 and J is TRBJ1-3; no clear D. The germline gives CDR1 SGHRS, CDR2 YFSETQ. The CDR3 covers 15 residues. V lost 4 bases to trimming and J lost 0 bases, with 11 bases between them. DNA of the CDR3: TGCGCCAGCAGCACGGGAAGGGTCTCTGGAAACACCATATATTTT. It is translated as CASSTGRVSGNTIYF.

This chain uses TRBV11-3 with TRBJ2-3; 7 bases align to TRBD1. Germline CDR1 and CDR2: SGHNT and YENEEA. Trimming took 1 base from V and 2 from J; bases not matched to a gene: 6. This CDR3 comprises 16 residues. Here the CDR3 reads CASSLAVGGHTDTQYF. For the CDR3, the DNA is TGTGCCAGCAGCTTAGCGGTAGGGGGCCACACAGATACGCAGTATTTT.

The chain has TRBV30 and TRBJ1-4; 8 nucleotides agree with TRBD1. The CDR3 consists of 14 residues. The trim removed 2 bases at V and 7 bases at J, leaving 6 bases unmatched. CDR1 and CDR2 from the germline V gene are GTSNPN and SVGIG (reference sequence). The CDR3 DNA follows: TGTGCCTGGAGTCGTCAGGGGGCCAGTGAAAAACTGTTTTTT. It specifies CAWSRQGASEKLFF.

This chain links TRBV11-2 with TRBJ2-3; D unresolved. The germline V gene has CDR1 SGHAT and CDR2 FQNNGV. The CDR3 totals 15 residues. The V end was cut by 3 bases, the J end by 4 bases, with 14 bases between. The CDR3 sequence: CASSFSGKNADTQYF. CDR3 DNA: TGTGCCAGCAGCTTCTCAGGAAAAAATGCAGATACGCAGTATTTT.

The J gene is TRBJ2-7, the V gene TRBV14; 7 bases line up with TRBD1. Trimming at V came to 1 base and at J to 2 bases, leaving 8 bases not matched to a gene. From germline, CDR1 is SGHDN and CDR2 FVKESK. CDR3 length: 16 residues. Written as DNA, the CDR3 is TGTGCCAGCAGCCAAGGACAGGGTAAGGGCACCTACGAGCAGTACTTC. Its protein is CASSQGQGKGTYEQYF.

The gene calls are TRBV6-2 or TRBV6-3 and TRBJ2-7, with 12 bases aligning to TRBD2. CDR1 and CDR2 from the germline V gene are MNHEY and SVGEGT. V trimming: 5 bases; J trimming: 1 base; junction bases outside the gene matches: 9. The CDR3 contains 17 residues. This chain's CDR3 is CASSIRLAGVGSYEQYF. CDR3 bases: TGTGCCAGCAGTATCCGACTAGCGGGAGTTGGTTCCTACGAGCAGTACTTC.

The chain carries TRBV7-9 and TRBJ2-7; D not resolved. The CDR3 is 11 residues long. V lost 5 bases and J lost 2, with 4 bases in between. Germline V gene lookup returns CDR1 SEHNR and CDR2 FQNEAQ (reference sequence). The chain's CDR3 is CASSVAYEQYF. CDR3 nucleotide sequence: TGTGCCAGCAGCGTCGCCTACGAGCAGTACTTC.

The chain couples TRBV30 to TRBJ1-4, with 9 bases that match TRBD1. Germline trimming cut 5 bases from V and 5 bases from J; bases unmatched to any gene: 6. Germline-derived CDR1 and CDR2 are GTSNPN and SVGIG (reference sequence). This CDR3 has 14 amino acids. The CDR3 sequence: CAWQPGQGNEKLFF. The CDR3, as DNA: TGTGCCTGGCAACCGGGACAGGGAAATGAAAAACTGTTTTTT.

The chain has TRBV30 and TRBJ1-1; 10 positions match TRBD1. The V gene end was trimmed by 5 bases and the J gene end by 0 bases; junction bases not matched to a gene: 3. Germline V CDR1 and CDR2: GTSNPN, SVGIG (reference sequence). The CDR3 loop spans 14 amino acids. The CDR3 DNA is TGTGCCTGGGGGGGACAGGGGATGAACACTGAAGCTTTCTTT. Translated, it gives CAWGGQGMNTEAFF.

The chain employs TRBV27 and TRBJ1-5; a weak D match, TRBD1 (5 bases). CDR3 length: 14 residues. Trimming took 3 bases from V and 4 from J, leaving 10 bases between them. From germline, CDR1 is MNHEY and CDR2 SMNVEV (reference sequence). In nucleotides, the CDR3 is TGTGCCAGCAGTTTTGGGCAGGGTAATCAGCCCCAGCATTTT. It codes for CASSFGQGNQPQHF.

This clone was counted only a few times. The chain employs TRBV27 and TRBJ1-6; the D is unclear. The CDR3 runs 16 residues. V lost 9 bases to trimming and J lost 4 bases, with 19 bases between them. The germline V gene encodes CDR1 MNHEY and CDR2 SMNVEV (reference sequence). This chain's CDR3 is CASGSVEGDYNSPLHF. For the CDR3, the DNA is TGTGCCAGTGGGTCGGTCGAGGGCGATTATAATTCACCCCTCCACTTT.

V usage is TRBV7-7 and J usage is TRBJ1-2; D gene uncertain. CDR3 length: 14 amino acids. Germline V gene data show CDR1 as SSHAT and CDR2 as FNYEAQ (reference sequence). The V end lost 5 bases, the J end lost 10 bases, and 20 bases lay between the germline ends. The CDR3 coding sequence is TGTGCCAGCAGCGTCAGGAAGGTTGGAGGAGACTACACCTTC. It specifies CASSVRKVGGDYTF.

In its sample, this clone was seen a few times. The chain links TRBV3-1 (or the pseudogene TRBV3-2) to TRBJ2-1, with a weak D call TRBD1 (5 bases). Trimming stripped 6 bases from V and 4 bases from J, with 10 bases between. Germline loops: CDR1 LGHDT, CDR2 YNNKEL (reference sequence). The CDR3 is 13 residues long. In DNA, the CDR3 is TGTGCCAGCAGGGATGGACATTACAATGAGCAGTTCTTC. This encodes CASRDGHYNEQFF.

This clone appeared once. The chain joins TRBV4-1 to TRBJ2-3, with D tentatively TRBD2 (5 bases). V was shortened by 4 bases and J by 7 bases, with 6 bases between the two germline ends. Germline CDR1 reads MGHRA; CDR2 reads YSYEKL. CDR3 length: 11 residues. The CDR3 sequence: CASSPGNTQYF. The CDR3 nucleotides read TGCGCCAGCAGCCCCGGGAATACGCAGTATTTT.

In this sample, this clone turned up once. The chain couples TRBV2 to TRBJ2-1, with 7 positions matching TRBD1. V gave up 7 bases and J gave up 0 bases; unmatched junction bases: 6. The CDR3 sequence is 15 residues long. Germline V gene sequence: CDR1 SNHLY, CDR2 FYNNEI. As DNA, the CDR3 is TGTGCCAGCACCGTGACAGGGAGCTCCTACAATGAGCAGTTCTTC. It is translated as CASTVTGSSYNEQFF.

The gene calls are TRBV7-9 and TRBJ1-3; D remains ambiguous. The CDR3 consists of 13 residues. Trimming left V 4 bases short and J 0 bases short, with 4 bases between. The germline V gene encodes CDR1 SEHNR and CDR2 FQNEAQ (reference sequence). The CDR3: CASSSGSGNTIYF. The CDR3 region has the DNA TGTGCCAGCAGCTCCGGCTCTGGAAACACCATATATTTT.

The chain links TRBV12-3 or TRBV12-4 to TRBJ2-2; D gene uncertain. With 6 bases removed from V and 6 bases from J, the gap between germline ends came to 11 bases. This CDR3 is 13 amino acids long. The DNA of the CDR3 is TGTGCCAGCAGCCCCAGGCGCGCCGGGGAGCTGTTTTTT. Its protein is CASSPRRAGELFF.

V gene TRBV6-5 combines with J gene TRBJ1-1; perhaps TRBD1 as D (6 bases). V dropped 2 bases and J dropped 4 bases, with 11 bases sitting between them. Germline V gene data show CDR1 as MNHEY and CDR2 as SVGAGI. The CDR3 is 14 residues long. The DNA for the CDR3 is TGTGCCAGCAGTTACGCCGAGGACAGCACTGAAGCTTTCTTT. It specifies CASSYAEDSTEAFF.

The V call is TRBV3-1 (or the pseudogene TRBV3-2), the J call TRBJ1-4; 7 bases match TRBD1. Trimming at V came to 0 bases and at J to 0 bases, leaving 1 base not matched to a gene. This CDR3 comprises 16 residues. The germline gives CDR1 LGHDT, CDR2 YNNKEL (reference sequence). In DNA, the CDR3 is TGTGCCAGCAGCCAAGAAGGACAGGCAACTAATGAAAAACTGTTTTTT. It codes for CASSQEGQATNEKLFF.